A selection of T cell receptor beta chains follows, all from one sample in a study of PD-1 blockade in classical Hodgkin lymphoma. TCRdb's copy holds only in-frame clones and misses some; the assay was immunoSEQ multiplex PCR. The sample consists of tens of thousands of clones, approximately 79% of them appearing once. The sample was CD4+ T cells from blood, taken before the fourth cycle of nivolumab. The receptors come from a human donor with classical Hodgkin lymphoma. The CDR3 runs from the conserved cysteine through the conserved F or W. A D gene is named only where the DNA matches it firmly. Rows may omit the clone size; those that give it use once, few, many or a size class.

>-|-|TRBJ1-2|12|TRBV5-1
CASSLGQFGYTF
TGCGCCAGCAGCTTGGGACAGTTTGGCTACACCTTC
>few|-|TRBJ2-7|13|TRBV2
CASKPSVAYEQYF
TGTGCCAGCAAGCCCTCGGTAGCCTACGAGCAGTACTTC
>-|-|TRBJ1-1|13|TRBV19
CASRQAPNTEAFF
TGTGCCAGTAGACAGGCCCCGAACACTGAAGCTTTCTTT
>-|-|TRBJ1-2|16|TRBV4-3
CASSQGGAGSNYGYTF
TGCGCCAGCAGCCAAGGCGGTGCAGGTTCTAACTATGGCTACACCTTC
>-|TRBD2|TRBJ2-5|15|TRBV9
CASSAASGLMETQYF
TGTGCCAGCAGCGCCGCTAGCGGCCTCATGGAGACCCAGTACTTC
>-|-|TRBJ1-1|15|TRBV15
CATSRERSRNTEAFF
TGTGCCACCAGCAGAGAGAGATCCCGGAACACTGAAGCTTTCTTT
>-|-|TRBJ1-6|12|TRBV15
CATSRDQSPLHF
TGTGCCACCAGCAGAGACCAATCACCCCTCCACTTT
>-|TRBD1|TRBJ1-1|16|TRBV7-9
CASSLSGTGVGTEAFF
TGTGCCAGCAGCTTGTCGGGGACAGGGGTTGGCACTGAAGCTTTCTTT
>-|-|TRBJ1-1|10|TRBV20-1
CRGGKAEAFF
TGCAGAGGGGGAAAAGCTGAAGCTTTCTTT
>-|-|TRBJ2-1|18|TRBV7-3
CASSRDGQTRPSYNEQFF
TGTGCCAGCAGCCGAGACGGGCAAACTCGTCCATCCTACAATGAGCAGTTCTTC
>-|TRBD1|TRBJ2-1|14|TRBV6-5
CASSSGTGLNEQFF
TGTGCCAGCAGTTCCGGGACAGGTCTCAATGAGCAGTTCTTC
>few|-|TRBJ1-2|15|TRBV10-3
CAISESEWGNEGYTF
TGTGCCATCAGTGAGTCGGAATGGGGTAACGAGGGCTACACCTTC
>-|TRBD1|TRBJ1-1|14|TRBV25-1
CASSEWDRGDEAFF
TGTGCCAGCAGTGAATGGGACAGGGGTGACGAAGCTTTCTTT
>-|-|TRBJ2-7|13|TRBV7-9
CASSLEFETEQYF
TGTGCCAGCAGCTTAGAGTTCGAGACGGAGCAGTACTTC
>-|-|TRBJ2-6|15|TRBV5-6
CASGFVSSGANVLTF
TGTGCCAGTGGTTTTGTCAGCTCTGGGGCCAACGTCCTGACTTTC
>-|-|TRBJ2-3|17|TRBV11-3
CASSLGVSGTSTDTQYF
TGTGCCAGCAGCTTAGGCGTATCCGGGACTAGCACAGATACGCAGTATTTT
>-|-|TRBJ1-3|13|TRBV7-2
CASRLNSGNTIYF
TGTGCCAGCAGGTTAAACTCTGGAAACACCATATATTTT
>-|-|TRBJ2-6|15|TRBV29-1
CSVGSAISGANVLTF
TGCAGCGTAGGCTCAGCTATCTCTGGGGCCAACGTCCTGACTTTC
>few|-|TRBJ2-1|15|TRBV5-1
CASSPGHMDGNEQFF
TGCGCCAGCAGCCCGGGACATATGGACGGGAATGAGCAGTTCTTC
>-|-|TRBJ1-2|13|TRBV28
CASRSGTNYGYTF
TGTGCCAGCAGGTCAGGGACTAACTATGGCTACACCTTC
>-|TRBD2|TRBJ2-1|15|TRBV6-5
CASSYSGGWEFVQFF
TGTGCCAGCAGTTACTCCGGGGGGTGGGAATTTGTGCAGTTCTTC
>-|-|TRBJ2-1|14|TRBV5-8
CASSLQGINNEQFF
TGTGCCAGCAGCTTACAGGGTATCAACAATGAGCAGTTCTTC
>-|-|TRBJ1-2|17|TRBV30
CAWSVSHPGPSSRGYTF
TGTGCCTGGAGTGTATCACACCCGGGACCTTCATCACGAGGCTACACCTTC
>once|-|TRBJ1-1|12|TRBV11-3
CASSVEYTEAFF
TGTGCCAGCAGCGTGGAGTACACTGAAGCTTTCTTT
>once|-|TRBJ2-1|18|TRBV25-1
CASSEAHGAASSYNEQFF
TGTGCCAGCAGTGAAGCACACGGAGCGGCAAGCTCCTACAATGAGCAGTTCTTC
>-|TRBD2|TRBJ2-3|14|TRBV29-1
CSVATSGGTDTQYF
TGCAGCGTTGCTACTAGCGGGGGGACAGATACGCAGTATTTT
>once|-|TRBJ1-1|13|TRBV25-1
CASESTDNTEAFF
TGTGCCAGCGAATCGACGGACAACACTGAAGCTTTCTTT
>-|-|TRBJ1-5|14|TRBV10-2
CASSALRVRQPQHF
TGCGCCAGCAGTGCGTTGAGGGTCAGGCAGCCCCAGCATTTT
>-|-|TRBJ2-5|14|TRBV9
CASSQDALQETQYF
TGTGCCAGCAGCCAGGACGCCCTCCAAGAGACCCAGTACTTC
>few|TRBD1|TRBJ1-6|13|TRBV18
CASSRQGDSPLHF
TGTGCCAGCTCACGACAGGGTGATTCACCCCTCCACTTT
>-|-|TRBJ2-1|16|TRBV5-6
CASSLENRLSYNEQFF
TGTGCCAGCAGCTTAGAAAACAGGCTTTCCTACAATGAGCAGTTCTTC
>-|TRBD1|TRBJ1-2|16|TRBV10-3
CAILSLGTAANYGYTF
TGTGCCATCCTATCTCTCGGGACAGCCGCTAACTATGGCTACACCTTC
>-|-|TRBJ2-7|16|TRBV6-5
CASSYNLSPLSYEQYF
TGTGCCAGCAGTTACAATCTGTCCCCCCTCTCCTACGAGCAGTACTTC
>-|TRBD1|TRBJ1-4|13|TRBV29-1
CSAKGGTDEKLFF
TGCAGCGCCAAAGGGGGGACAGATGAAAAACTGTTTTTT
>-|TRBD1|TRBJ1-4|19|TRBV18
CASSPILQTGNSPNEKLFF
TGTGCCAGCTCACCGATATTACAGACAGGGAATTCACCTAATGAAAAACTGTTTTTT
>-|-|TRBJ1-4|15|TRBV6-6
CASSYSTAINEKLFF
TGTGCCAGCAGTTACTCAACGGCGATTAATGAAAAACTGTTTTTT
>-|-|TRBJ2-2|16|TRBV11-3
CASSFGVNANTGELFF
TGTGCCAGCAGCTTTGGCGTGAACGCGAACACCGGGGAGCTGTTTTTT
>-|TRBD1|TRBJ2-3|15|TRBV12-5
CASGRTGTGGGTQYF
TGTGCTAGTGGTCGAACCGGGACAGGGGGTGGTACGCAGTATTTT
>few|-|TRBJ2-2|15|TRBV27
CASSRGGGHTGELFF
TGTGCCAGCAGTAGGGGGGGTGGGCACACCGGGGAGCTGTTTTTT
>-|-|TRBJ2-6|15|TRBV4-3
CASSRLGSGANVLTF
TGCGCCAGCAGCCGGTTAGGCTCTGGGGCCAACGTCCTGACTTTC
>few|TRBD1|TRBJ2-2|17|TRBV7-2
CASSLDSDRGRTGELFF
TGTGCCAGCAGCTTAGATTCGGACAGGGGGCGAACCGGGGAGCTGTTTTTT
>-|TRBD1|TRBJ1-4|13|TRBV30
CACDRGQGEKLFF
TGTGCCTGTGACAGGGGGCAGGGGGAAAAACTGTTTTTT
>-|TRBD2|TRBJ2-4|15|TRBV5-6
CASSLPGLAGGIQYF
TGTGCCAGCAGCTTACCGGGACTAGCGGGGGGCATTCAGTACTTC
>once|-|TRBJ2-1|14|TRBV2
CASSFIASANEQFF
TGTGCCAGCAGCTTCATAGCTTCGGCCAATGAGCAGTTCTTC
>-|TRBD1|TRBJ1-2|18|TRBV9
CASSASLDRSPVNYGYTF
TGTGCCAGCAGCGCATCCCTGGACAGGTCTCCCGTGAACTATGGCTACACCTTC
>few|-|TRBJ1-1|16|TRBV27
CASSLLPAVMNTEAFF
TGTGCCAGCAGTCTACTCCCGGCGGTCATGAACACTGAAGCTTTCTTT
>-|-|TRBJ2-3|13|TRBV6-4
CASSERWADTQYF
TGTGCCAGCAGTGAAAGGTGGGCGGATACGCAGTATTTT
>-|-|TRBJ2-7|13|TRBV6-5
CASRGTGSDEQYF
TGTGCCAGCAGGGGTACAGGGAGCGACGAGCAGTACTTC
>-|-|TRBJ1-1|14|TRBV6-1
CASSVGSRRAEAFF
TGTGCCAGCAGTGTCGGCAGCCGGAGGGCTGAAGCTTTCTTT
>-|TRBD1|TRBJ1-5|13|TRBV30
CAWSARGIQPQHF
TGTGCCTGGAGTGCCAGGGGGATTCAGCCCCAGCATTTT
>-|-|TRBJ2-5|13|TRBV28
CASGERSQETQYF
TGTGCCAGCGGGGAGCGATCCCAAGAGACCCAGTACTTC
>-|TRBD1|TRBJ1-6|15|TRBV7-6
CASSRGTGGNSPLHF
TGTGCCAGCAGCCGAGGGACAGGGGGTAATTCACCCCTCCACTTT
>-|-|TRBJ2-3|13|TRBV2
CASSEPHTDTQYF
TGTGCCAGCAGTGAACCCCACACAGATACGCAGTATTTT
>-|-|TRBJ1-1|13|TRBV10-2
CASSAGRNTEAFF
TGCGCCAGCAGTGCTGGCAGGAACACTGAAGCTTTCTTT
>-|-|TRBJ2-5|11|TRBV20-1
CSAAFQETQYF
TGCAGTGCTGCATTCCAAGAGACCCAGTACTTC
>-|-|TRBJ1-1|13|TRBV28
CASRPGRNTEAFF
TGTGCCAGCAGACCGGGACGCAACACTGAAGCTTTCTTT